One and the same sample provided the 11 T cell receptor beta chains below, sequenced in a study of OX40 agonist ivuxolimab in advanced cancers. Data came from immunoSEQ multiplex PCR; TCRdb stores just in-frame clones and leaves some out. The data show 77,000 or so clones, under 85% seen once. This sample comprised CD4+ or CD8+ T cells sorted from blood, obtained in a trial of the OX40 agonist ivuxolimab. The source of these receptors is an adult with an advanced solid tumor such as melanoma, head and neck, liver or kidney cancer.

The rearrangement links TRBV9 to TRBJ2-3, with 13 bases that match TRBD2. Germline-derived CDR1 and CDR2 are SGDLS and YYNGEE. The V gene end was trimmed by 0 bases and the J gene end by 5 bases; junction bases not matched to a gene: 6. CDR3 size: 17 residues. CDR3 coding DNA: TGTGCCAGCAGCGTAGAGTCCGGACTAGCGGGAGAAGATACGCAGTATTTT. Amino acids: CASSVESGLAGEDTQYF.

A few counts support this clone. The V gene is TRBV2, the J gene TRBJ2-3; D gene uncertain. The CDR3 spans 13 residues. Germline assignment: CDR1 SNHLY and CDR2 FYNNEI. V was clipped by 5 bases and J by 2 bases, with 8 bases between them. The chain's CDR3 is CASSSITTDTQYF. CDR3 DNA: TGTGCCAGCAGTTCTATTACCACAGATACGCAGTATTTT.

The gene calls are TRBV18 and TRBJ1-5, with D unresolved. CDR3 size: 16 residues. V was clipped by 0 bases and J by 0 bases, with 9 bases between them. Germline CDR1 KGHSH, CDR2 LQKENI. CDR3 nucleotide sequence: TGTGCCAGCTCACCACCAGGCCGGTATAGCAATCAGCCCCAGCATTTT. It specifies CASSPPGRYSNQPQHF.

The gene calls are TRBV30 and TRBJ1-2; 7 bases agree with TRBD1. Per the germline V gene, CDR1 is GTSNPN and CDR2 is SVGIG (reference sequence). The CDR3 is 15 amino acids. V lost 3 bases to trimming and J lost 0 bases; unmatched junction nucleotides: 7. In DNA form, the CDR3 reads TGTGCCTGGAGGACTAAGGGGGCCCCTAACTATGGCTACACCTTC. Its protein is CAWRTKGAPNYGYTF.

This clone was recorded once. V is TRBV7-2 and J is TRBJ2-3; D may be TRBD2 (8 bases). From germline, CDR1 is SGHTA and CDR2 FQGNSA. Trimming took 7 bases from V and 6 from J, leaving 32 bases between them. There are 19 residues in the CDR3. The DNA of the CDR3 is TGTGCCAGCACCCTTCGAGTGTTAGCGGGATCGACAGGGATGGATACGCAGTATTTT. Its translation is CASTLRVLAGSTGMDTQYF.

V usage is TRBV7-2 and J usage is TRBJ1-2; 9 bases match TRBD1. The CDR3 has 14 residues. CDR1 is SGHTA and CDR2 is FQGNSA in the germline V gene. The V segment lost 6 bases and the J segment 4 bases; nucleotides outside the gene matches: 6. CDR3: CASSRTGAAYGYTF. CDR3 sequence (DNA): TGTGCCAGCAGTCGGACAGGGGCAGCCTATGGCTACACCTTC.

This clone was found once. J is TRBJ2-3 and V is TRBV10-3, with 7 bases that match TRBD2. Germline V gene data show CDR1 as ENHRY and CDR2 as SYGVKD. V lost 3 bases and J lost 3; bases outside the gene matches: 0. The CDR3 has 13 amino acids. This chain's CDR3 is CAISEAGTDTQYF. The CDR3 region has the DNA TGTGCCATCAGTGAAGCGGGGACAGATACGCAGTATTTT.

This chain uses TRBV4-2 with TRBJ2-1; TRBD2 is a possible D gene (5 bases). V lost 0 bases and J 4 bases, leaving 7 bases between the germline ends. The CDR3 spans 14 residues. Germline CDR1 is LGHNA and CDR2 is YNFKEQ. The CDR3, as DNA: TGTGCCAGCAGCCAAGAGAGGACTTACAATGAGCAGTTCTTC. Translation: CASSQERTYNEQFF.

The chain combines TRBV5-1 with TRBJ2-7, with 10 bases that match TRBD2. This CDR3 spans 16 amino acids. Germline CDR1 is SGHRS and CDR2 is YFSETQ. V gave up 4 bases and J gave up 4 bases; unmatched junction bases: 11. In DNA form, the CDR3 reads TGCGCCAGCAGCCCGTTTGAATCTAGCGGGGGATACGAGCAGTACTTC. Translated, it gives CASSPFESSGGYEQYF.

This clone was recorded only once. This chain uses TRBV18 with TRBJ1-5; possibly TRBD1 for D (5 bases). The length of the CDR3 is 15 residues. Trimming removed 4 bases from V and 3 bases from J, with 13 bases in between. Looked up from germline, CDR1 is KGHSH and CDR2 is LQKENI. The CDR3 region has the DNA TGTGCCAGCTCACGGTTCGGGGGGGACAATCAGCCCCAGCATTTT. Protein product: CASSRFGGDNQPQHF.

This chain joins TRBV2 and TRBJ2-1; unclear D gene. The CDR3 loop spans 13 amino acids. CDR1 SNHLY and CDR2 FYNNEI come from the germline V gene. The ends were cut back, 4 bases at V and 4 bases at J, with 8 bases in the middle. The CDR3 loop is CASSVASYNEQFF. For the CDR3, the DNA is TGTGCCAGCAGTGTAGCCTCGTACAATGAGCAGTTCTTC. The variable domain in full, with the rest retrieved from reference TRBV2 and TRBJ2-1, is EPEVTQTPSHQVTQMGQEVILRCVPISNHLYFYWYRQILGQKVEFLVSFYNNEISEKSEIFDDQFSVERPDGSNFTLKIRSTKLEDSAMYFCASSVASYNEQFFGPGTRLTVL.